A selection of T cell receptor beta chains follows, all from one sample in a study of technical replicates of blood from a few donors. Only in-frame clones appear in the TCRdb table, and some are missing; sequencing was by immunoSEQ multiplex PCR. The sample includes approximately 79,000 clones, 96% of them seen just once. The sample consisted of T cells isolated from PBMCs. These receptor sequences come from a human donor in good health. Both conserved end residues are part of each CDR3. A D gene is named only where the DNA matches it firmly. The size field is filled for only some rows; it gives once, few, many or a size class.

J | D | V | size | DNA | CDR3
TRBJ1-4 | NA | TRBV10-3 | NA | TGTGCCATCAGTGAGTCGATGCTTGGGAGAGAAAAACTGTTTTTT | CAISESMLGREKLFF
TRBJ2-3 | TRBD2 | TRBV7-9 | NA | TGTGCCAGCAGCTTAGAGGCGTCTAGCGGGAGGTTTACGCAGTATTTT | CASSLEASSGRFTQYF
TRBJ2-1 | NA | TRBV7-9 | NA | TGTGCCAGCAGCTTAATATCCCCCAATGAGCAGTTCTTC | CASSLISPNEQFF
TRBJ1-1 | NA | TRBV18 | NA | TGTGCCAGCTCACCCGGGGTTGTGGGCACTGAAGCTTTCTTT | CASSPGVVGTEAFF
TRBJ1-1 | NA | TRBV7-9 | NA | TGTGCCAGCAGCTTAGTAATGGGTAGGGGTAGAGACATGAACACTGAAGCTTTCTTT | CASSLVMGRGRDMNTEAFF
TRBJ2-1 | NA | TRBV19 | NA | TGTGCCAGTAGTATTGGGGCGGGAAGGAATGAGCAGTTCTTC | CASSIGAGRNEQFF
TRBJ1-5 | TRBD1 | TRBV5-1 | NA | TGCGCCAGCAGCTTCGGACAGGGAGGAAGCAATCAGCCCCAGCATTTT | CASSFGQGGSNQPQHF
TRBJ2-1 | TRBD2 | TRBV6-5 | NA | TGTGCCAGCAGCCGAGGACTAGCGGCCTACAATGAGCAGTTCTTC | CASSRGLAAYNEQFF
TRBJ2-7 | TRBD1 | TRBV29-1 | NA | TGCAGCGTCGCCGCCGGGACAGACGAGCAGTACTTC | CSVAAGTDEQYF
TRBJ2-7 | NA | TRBV1 | NA | TGCACCAGCAGCCAAGAGCGGGACGCCTACGAGCAGTACTTC | CTSSQERDAYEQYF
TRBJ2-6 | NA | TRBV7-2 | NA | TGTGCCAGCAGCCGCGAGGGGGGGTCTGGGGCCAACGTCCTGACTTTC | CASSREGGSGANVLTF
TRBJ1-5 | TRBD1 | TRBV6-4 | NA | TGTGCCAGCAGGGTAGCCGGGACAGGGGCTAGCAATCAGCCCCAGCATTTT | CASRVAGTGASNQPQHF
TRBJ2-3 | NA | TRBV5-1 | NA | TGCGCCAGCAGCCCTTACACAGATACGCAGTATTTT | CASSPYTDTQYF
TRBJ2-3 | NA | TRBV6-5 | NA | TGTGCCAGCAGTTCGACAGGCGCCCCAGATACGCAGTATTTT | CASSSTGAPDTQYF
TRBJ1-2 | NA | TRBV15 | NA | TGTGCCACCAGCAGAGGGGGGGAGGACTATGGCTACACCTTC | CATSRGGEDYGYTF
TRBJ1-2 | TRBD1 | TRBV5-6 | once | TGTGCCAGCAGCCCATATGACAGGGGCAACTATGGCTACACCTTC | CASSPYDRGNYGYTF
TRBJ2-7 | TRBD1 | TRBV5-1 | NA | TGCGCCAGCAGCTCTGGGACAGGGACTGGGCGTTACGAGCAGTACTTC | CASSSGTGTGRYEQYF
TRBJ1-1 | NA | TRBV21-1 | NA | TGTGCCAGCAGCAAAGCCGGGACAGGGGTTTTTGACACTGAAGCTTTCTTT | CASSKAGTGVFDTEAFF
TRBJ1-1 | TRBD1 | TRBV5-1 | NA | TGCGCCAGCAGCTCAGTGGGACAGATGAACACTGAAGCTTTCTTT | CASSSVGQMNTEAFF
TRBJ2-7 | NA | TRBV5-4 | NA | TGTGCCAGCAGCTCCATTTCAGGGAAGCAGTACTTC | CASSSISGKQYF
TRBJ1-4 | TRBD1 | TRBV2 | NA | TGTGCCAGCAGTGGCGGGACAGGGGGCGCGTGGCGGGAAAAACTGTTTTTT | CASSGGTGGAWREKLFF
TRBJ1-3 | NA | TRBV9 | NA | TGTGCCAGCAGCCCCACGGGGGGCTCTGGAAACACCATATATTTT | CASSPTGGSGNTIYF
TRBJ2-7 | NA | TRBV28 | NA | TGTGCCAGCAGTTTCCAGGGGAGATCCTACGAGCAGTACTTC | CASSFQGRSYEQYF
TRBJ1-4 | TRBD1 | TRBV30 | NA | TGTGCCTGGAGTGTACCCGGGACAGCGGATGAAAAACTGTTTTTT | CAWSVPGTADEKLFF
TRBJ1-2 | NA | TRBV6-1 | NA | TGTGCCAGCAGTGAAGGATCAGGGAACTATGGCTACACCTTC | CASSEGSGNYGYTF
TRBJ1-1 | TRBD1 | TRBV4-1 | NA | TGCGCCAGCAGCCAAGAAGGGGGCCGTCAGTCCACTGAAGCTTTCTTT | CASSQEGGRQSTEAFF
TRBJ2-7 | TRBD2 | TRBV7-3 | NA | TGTGCCAGCAGCTCCAGCGGGATTTCTAACGGGGAGCAGTACTTC | CASSSSGISNGEQYF
TRBJ2-5 | TRBD2 | TRBV27 | NA | TGTGCCAGCAGCCCTGAGCGGGAGGGCCTGTCGGTGACCCAGTACTTC | CASSPEREGLSVTQYF
TRBJ2-5 | NA | TRBV6-1 | NA | TGTGCCAGCAGCCGGGACACCTCAGGGACCCAGTACTTC | CASSRDTSGTQYF
TRBJ1-5 | NA | TRBV12-5 | NA | TGTGCTAGTGGTTTGTACGGGGGTCAGCCCCAGCATTTT | CASGLYGGQPQHF
TRBJ2-7 | NA | TRBV2 | NA | TGTGCCAGCAGGGGTAGACAGTATTTCTACGAGCAGTACTTC | CASRGRQYFYEQYF
TRBJ1-2 | NA | TRBV11-3 | NA | TGTGCCAGCAGCTTATCGGGGGATGGCTACACCTTC | CASSLSGDGYTF
TRBJ1-2 | TRBD1 | TRBV5-4 | NA | TGTGCCAGCAGCTTGGGGACAGGGGAAATCGGCTACACCTTC | CASSLGTGEIGYTF
TRBJ1-2 | TRBD1 | TRBV28 | NA | TGTGCCAGCAGTTTAACAGGGGGCGCTTATAACTATGGCTACACCTTC | CASSLTGGAYNYGYTF
TRBJ2-7 | TRBD2 | TRBV29-1 | NA | TGCAGCGTTGAATTAGCGGGGTACGAGCAGTACTTC | CSVELAGYEQYF
TRBJ2-3 | TRBD2 | TRBV7-2 | NA | TGTGCCAGCAGCAGGACTAGCGGTCGCACAGATACGCAGTATTTT | CASSRTSGRTDTQYF
TRBJ2-2 | NA | TRBV6-1 | NA | TGTGCCAGCGCGACAGAACAAACCGGGGAGCTGTTTTTT | CASATEQTGELFF
TRBJ1-5 | NA | TRBV28 | medium-sized | TGTGCCAGCAATCAGGGGTTACAGCCCCAGCATTTT | CASNQGLQPQHF
TRBJ2-7 | NA | TRBV29-1 | NA | TGCAGCGTTCAAAGTGGAGGGGGCCCCACCTACGAGCAGTACTTC | CSVQSGGGPTYEQYF
TRBJ1-5 | NA | TRBV14 | NA | TGTGCCAGCAGCCAGAGTGCCGGTCAGCCCCAGCATTTT | CASSQSAGQPQHF
TRBJ1-2 | NA | TRBV9 | NA | TGTGCCAGCAGCTTTGGGGAGGGGACTTATGGCTACACCTTC | CASSFGEGTYGYTF
TRBJ2-7 | NA | TRBV6-5 | NA | TGTGCCAGCAGCCCCCTGGGGGGCTACGAGCAGTACTTC | CASSPLGGYEQYF
TRBJ2-7 | NA | TRBV2 | NA | TGTGCCAGCAGTCCCACCTGGGCCAGGTCCTACGAGCAGTACTTC | CASSPTWARSYEQYF
TRBJ2-1 | TRBD1 | TRBV6-5 | NA | TGTGCCAGCAGTTACTCGGGACAGGGCTTAGATGAGCAGTTCTTC | CASSYSGQGLDEQFF
TRBJ1-2 | TRBD1 | TRBV7-8 | NA | TGTGCCAGCAGCTTATCAGTGGGACAGGGGGCCTTCTATGGCTACACCTTC | CASSLSVGQGAFYGYTF
TRBJ2-5 | TRBD2 | TRBV6-5 | NA | TGTGCCAGCAGACTAGCGGAACAAGAGACCCAGTACTTC | CASRLAEQETQYF